This T cell receptor beta chain was identified in a study of identical twins. A single record per CDR3 protein comes from TCRdb applying MiXCR to the 5' RACE reads. Among hundreds of thousands of distinct CDR3 sequences listed, over 8.5% were seen once. Overall study findings and caveats: In zero-insertion analyses, partial confounding could arise from invariant MAIT and iNKT cells.

This clonotype was seen at least ten times. Antigen unknown. The V end was cut by 2 bases, the J end by 0 bases, with 7 bases between. In germline, CDR1 is SQVTM, CDR2 ANQGSEA. This CDR3 has 13 residues. These same records also appear under a second study, on yellow fever vaccine responses in identical twins.

This TCR was sampled from a woman aged 18-29 years in good health. Material for sequencing was CD8+ T cells sorted from blood. The chain uses TRBV29-1 and TRBJ2-5, with D unresolved. The CDR3 sequence is CSVEFGNQETQYF. The CDR3 coding sequence is TGCAGCGTTGAATTTGGGAACCAAGAGACCCAGTACTTC.